The sample holds many counts of the clone carrying this T cell receptor beta chain. An equimolar mix of two oligonucleotides served as the beta constant-region primer for TRBC1 and TRBC2. Four rounds of PCR amplified the ligated cDNA using nested alpha and beta constant-region primers plus SP2. TCRdb reprocessed the UMI-ligation and nested PCR reads via MiXCR and lists one record per CDR3 protein. Among 20,000 to 25,000 distinct CDR3 sequences listed, approximately 8.8% were seen once. This sample stems from a study of naive and memory T cell subsets. V shed 0 bases and J shed 9 bases, with 15 bases lying between them. CDR1 and CDR2 from the germline V gene are MGHRA and YSYEKL. The length of the CDR3 is 15 residues.

Sequencing was performed on central memory CD8+ T cells from blood. This clonotype was obtained from a human donor in good health. The rearrangement links TRBV4-1 to TRBJ1-5, with D hard to call. CDR3 in DNA: TGCGCCAGCAGCCAAGACCAGACACCTGGAATGCCCCAGCATTTT. Translation gives CASSQDQTPGMPQHF.